Presented here are 13 T cell receptor beta chains from one specimen sequenced in a study of blood T cells in healthy people across ages. PCR was performed a second time for roughly 6 to 12 cycles using a sample-barcoded 5' primer and a J-beta primer mix. TCRdb independently ran MiXCR on the 5' RACE reads; one entry per CDR3 protein. The sample consists of around 780,000 distinct CDR3 sequences, 20% to 30% of them appearing once. These data are also associated with another study on T cells of mothers and their children.

Material: blood. Source of these receptors: a boy between 10 and 17 years old in good health.

The gene calls are TRBV27 and TRBJ2-1; 9 bases align to TRBD1. This CDR3 is 16 amino acids long. CDR1 and CDR2 from the germline V gene are MNHEY and SMNVEV (reference sequence). Losses at the gene ends were 0 bases for V and 2 bases for J; bases not matched to a gene: 2. DNA for the CDR3: TGTGCCAGCAGTTTATCAGGGACAGGGACCTACAATGAGCAGTTCTTC. It codes for CASSLSGTGTYNEQFF.

This clonotype was detected only a few times. The genes are TRBV25-1 and TRBJ2-3; D unclear. Trimming cost V 5 bases and J 4 bases, with 10 bases left between them. The CDR3 has 13 residues. Germline CDR1 reads MGHDK; CDR2 reads SYGVNS. CDR3: CASSYASADTQYF. For the CDR3, the DNA is TGTGCCAGCAGTTACGCCTCGGCAGATACGCAGTATTTT. The full variable domain, rest sourced from reference TRBV25-1 and TRBJ2-3, is EADIYQTPRYLVIGTGKKITLECSQTMGHDKMYWYQQDPGMELHLIHYSYGVNSTEKGDLSSESTVSRIRTEHFPLTLESARPSHTSQYLCASSYASADTQYFGPGTRLTVL.

CDR3 region: CASSLQGSRSYEQYF. CDR3 DNA: TGCGCCAGCAGTTTACAGGGATCTCGGTCGTACGAGCAGTACTTC. This rearrangement joins TRBV5-1 to TRBJ2-7; D possibly corresponds to TRBD1 (6 bases). Germline V lookup: CDR1 SGHRS, CDR2 YFSETQ. The CDR3 has 15 residues. V lost 5 bases to trimming and J lost 4 bases, with 19 bases between them.

This clonotype was counted a few times. The V gene is TRBV20-1, the J gene TRBJ2-7; D remains ambiguous. Germline lookup yields CDR1 DFQATT and CDR2 SNEGSKA (reference sequence). The ends were cut back, 1 base at V and 2 bases at J, with 15 bases in the middle. The CDR3 covers 15 residues. The CDR3 nucleotides are TGCAGTGCTAGAGCTGTTTCGACGCTAACCTACGAGCAGTACTTC. As protein: CSARAVSTLTYEQYF.

This clonotype was recorded a few times. The chain couples TRBV6-2 or TRBV6-3 to TRBJ2-3; TRBD2 is a possible D gene (5 bases). V was clipped by 5 bases and J by 5 bases, with 11 bases between them. This CDR3 comprises 13 residues. Germline CDR1 reads MNHEY; CDR2 reads SVGEGT. CDR3 in DNA: TGTGCCAGCAGTCGATCGGGGAGAGATACGCAGTATTTT. Translating it yields CASSRSGRDTQYF.

This sequence joins TRBV28 and TRBJ1-2; a weak D match, TRBD1 (6 bases). CDR1 MDHEN and CDR2 SYDVKM come from the germline V gene. The CDR3 totals 14 residues. CDR3 nucleotides: TGTGCGAGTCGACGGGGGCAGGACTTCGGGGGCTACACCTTC. Translating it yields CASRRGQDFGGYTF.

This clonotype was picked up a small number of times. This chain joins TRBV7-2 and TRBJ2-4, with D maybe TRBD1 (5 bases). The CDR3 is made up of 16 amino acids. Germline CDR1 is SGHTA and CDR2 is FQGNSA. The V and J ends lost 1 base and 2 bases respectively, with 12 bases between them. The CDR3 reads CASSLDPGMTKNIQYF. The CDR3 bases are TGTGCCAGCAGCTTAGACCCAGGGATGACCAAAAACATTCAGTACTTC.

V is TRBV5-1 and J is TRBJ1-1, with a weak D call TRBD1 (5 bases). Germline lookup yields CDR1 SGHRS and CDR2 YFSETQ. Trimming cost V 5 bases and J 5 bases, with 19 bases left between them. The CDR3 totals 15 residues. CDR3 amino acids: CASSAGSGARTEAFF. CDR3 DNA: TGCGCCAGCAGTGCAGGGTCCGGGGCTAGGACTGAAGCTTTCTTT.

A single count supports this clonotype. One junction end does not reproduce the germline sequence, and a read error may be involved. The genes are TRBV2 and TRBJ1-1; D remains ambiguous. There are 13 residues in the CDR3. Per the germline V gene, CDR1 is SNHLY and CDR2 is FYNNEI. CDR3 protein: CASTSALNTEASF. CDR3 coding DNA: TGTGCCAGCACTTCAGCGTTAAACACTGAAGCTTCCTTT. Full variable domain (remainder filled in from reference TRBV2 and TRBJ1-1): EPEVTQTPSHQVTQMGQEVILRCVPISNHLYFYWYRQILGQKVEFLVSFYNNEISEKSEIFDDQFSVERPDGSNFTLKIRSTKLEDSAMYFCASTSALNTEASFGQGTRLTVV.

This clonotype has just a few counts. This chain uses TRBV15 with TRBJ2-1; a possible D gene is TRBD2 (6 bases). CDR1 and CDR2 from the germline V gene are LNHNV and YYDKDF (reference sequence). The CDR3 has 15 amino acids. V was shortened by 1 base and J by 5 bases, with 12 bases between the two germline ends. The CDR3 sequence: CATSRVQRVNNEQFF. The CDR3 region has the DNA TGTGCCACCAGCAGAGTCCAGCGGGTTAACAATGAGCAGTTCTTC.

This chain joins TRBV28 and TRBJ2-1; 11 bases are shared with TRBD2. The J call is doubtful: the DNA matches TRBJ2-7 better. Germline loops: CDR1 MDHEN, CDR2 SYDVKM. The CDR3 totals 14 residues. CDR3 nucleotides: TGTGCCAGCAGTTGGGCTCTAGCGGGAGGTGAGCAGTACTTC. This translates into CASSWALAGGEQYF.

The rearrangement links TRBV7-2 to TRBJ2-7; 10 nucleotides line up with TRBD2. The J call may be wrong; the DNA end is better matched by TRBJ2-1. The CDR3 consists of 14 residues. CDR1 is SGHTA, CDR2 FQGNSA, per germline. The CDR3 spells CASSATSGDNEQFF. CDR3 DNA: TGTGCCAGCAGCGCAACTAGCGGGGACAATGAGCAGTTCTTC.

V and J are TRBV29-1 and TRBJ2-5, with 7 bases aligning to TRBD1. Germline V gene sequence: CDR1 SQVTM, CDR2 ANQGSEA. With V trimmed by 3 bases and J by 4 bases, 5 bases remained unmatched. The CDR3 sequence is 13 residues long. CDR3 DNA sequence: TGCAGCGTTGAGAAGGGGGCCGGAGAGACCCAGTACTTC. Its protein product is CSVEKGAGETQYF.